Listed here are 14 T cell receptor beta chains from one sample, sequenced in a study of cytomegalovirus exposure and HLA in healthy donors. Primers: 60 Vbeta forward and 13 Jbeta reverse. Profiled with immunoSEQ multiplex PCR; TCRdb holds only in-frame clones, not every one. The data contain about 130,000 clones, approximately 10% of them singletons. The sequenced sample was PBMCs. These receptor sequences come from a woman between 18 and 30 years old in good health and CMV-seropositive.

The chain has TRBV7-9 and TRBJ2-7, with TRBD1 matching over 12 bases. There are 14 residues in the CDR3. Germline V gene data show CDR1 as SEHNR and CDR2 as FQNEAQ (reference sequence). J was trimmed by 6 bases and V by 3 bases; bases with no gene match: 3. The CDR3 reads CASSLGQGASEQYF. In DNA, the CDR3 is TGTGCCAGCAGCTTGGGACAGGGGGCCTCCGAGCAGTACTTC.

This clone was picked up a small number of times. The chain is built from TRBV5-1 and TRBJ1-2; the match to TRBD1 covers 8 bases. The germline CDR1 and CDR2 sequences are SGHRS and YFSETQ. Trimming at V came to 5 bases and at J to 10 bases, leaving 13 bases not matched to a gene. The CDR3 sequence is 14 residues long. The DNA for the CDR3 is TGCGCCAGCAGTTTACTGGACAGGGCTCAGGACTACACCTTC. Translation gives CASSLLDRAQDYTF.

The rearrangement links TRBV18 to TRBJ1-5, with D perhaps matching TRBD1 (5 bases). V gave up 5 bases and J gave up 4 bases, with 18 bases separating them. The CDR3 is 16 amino acids. Per the germline V gene, CDR1 is KGHSH and CDR2 is LQKENI. The CDR3 sequence: CASSASTGVKNQPQHF. In DNA form, the CDR3 reads TGTGCCAGCTCAGCGTCGACGGGGGTCAAGAATCAGCCCCAGCATTTT.

Here the CDR3 reads CASSLYQGGYEQYF. CDR3 in DNA: TGTGCCAGCAGCTTATACCAGGGTGGCTACGAGCAGTACTTC. This sequence joins TRBV7-6 and TRBJ2-7; tentatively, D is TRBD1 (5 bases). Trimming removed 2 bases from V and 3 bases from J, with 11 bases in between. From germline, CDR1 is SGHVS and CDR2 FNYEAQ. The CDR3 spans 14 residues.

A few counts support this clone. This rearrangement joins TRBV2 to TRBJ1-3; 8 nucleotides line up with TRBD1. This CDR3 comprises 14 residues. Germline trimming cut 6 bases from V and 4 bases from J; bases unmatched to any gene: 5. Germline values: CDR1 SNHLY, CDR2 FYNNEI. The CDR3 here is CASRSRQGGNTIYF. The DNA for the CDR3 is TGTGCCAGCAGATCCAGACAGGGGGGAAACACCATATATTTT.

This clone has a handful of counts. The chain uses TRBV7-2 and TRBJ2-5; D is perhaps TRBD2 (6 bases). The germline CDR1 and CDR2 sequences are SGHTA and FQGNSA. CDR3 size: 13 residues. V lost 5 bases and J lost 7, with 14 bases in between. The CDR3 DNA follows: TGTGCCAGCAGCGCGGACTATAAAGGGACCCAGTACTTC. This translates into CASSADYKGTQYF. Full variable domain (missing parts from reference TRBV7-2 and TRBJ2-5): GAGVSQSPSNKVTEKGKDVELRCDPISGHTALYWYRQSLGQGLEFLIYFQGNSAPDKSGLPSDRFSAERTGGSVSTLTIQRTQQEDSAVYLCASSADYKGTQYFGPGTRLLVL.

The chain combines TRBV27 with TRBJ2-7; 11 nucleotides agree with TRBD1. The CDR3 has 13 amino acids. Germline CDR1 and CDR2: MNHEY and SMNVEV (reference sequence). Germline trimming cut 5 bases from V and 5 bases from J; bases unmatched to any gene: 2. The CDR3, as DNA: TGTGCCAGCAGTCGGGACAGGGGGGACGAGCAGTACTTC. This codes for CASSRDRGDEQYF.

The rearrangement links TRBV4-1 to TRBJ2-7; 11 bases are shared with TRBD1. The CDR3 has 15 amino acids. Germline CDR1 reads MGHRA; CDR2 reads YSYEKL. J lost 2 bases, V lost 3 bases, and 3 bases had no gene match. The CDR3 bases are TGCGCCAGCAGCCACCCGGGACAGGGGGCCTACGAGCAGTACTTC. It translates to CASSHPGQGAYEQYF.

The chain has TRBV28 and TRBJ1-5; tentative D call: TRBD1 (5 bases). Trimming removed 3 bases from V and 3 bases from J, with 12 bases in between. CDR1 is MDHEN, CDR2 SYDVKM, per germline. The CDR3 is 15 amino acids. The DNA for the CDR3 is TGTGCCAGCAGTTTTGGGGGGATCTCCAATCAGCCCCAGCATTTT. This translates into CASSFGGISNQPQHF.

The V call is TRBV2, the J call TRBJ2-7; 7 bases fit TRBD2. In germline, CDR1 is SNHLY, CDR2 FYNNEI. The CDR3 extends over 13 amino acids. J was trimmed by 3 bases and V by 10 bases; bases with no gene match: 9. CDR3 in amino acids: CATLGGTGYEQYF. For the CDR3, the DNA is TGTGCCACCCTGGGGGGGACTGGCTACGAGCAGTACTTC. The full variable domain, with the rest looked up from reference TRBV2 and TRBJ2-7, is EPEVTQTPSHQVTQMGQEVILRCVPISNHLYFYWYRQILGQKVEFLVSFYNNEISEKSEIFDDQFSVERPDGSNFTLKIRSTKLEDSAMYFCATLGGTGYEQYFGPGTRLTVT.

Notes on this clone: A read error is likely, as this CDR3 ends without the conserved phenylalanine or tryptophan. The CDR3 region has the DNA TGTGCCTGGAGACGGACAGTTCACACTGAAGCTTTCTCT. This gives the protein CAWRRTVHTEAFS. The rearrangement joins TRBV30 to TRBJ1-1, with D possibly TRBD1 on 6 matching bases. Trimming pared 3 bases from V and 3 bases from J, leaving 11 bases between. This CDR3 is 13 amino acids long. From germline, CDR1 is GTSNPN and CDR2 SVGIG (reference sequence).

The rearrangement uses TRBV5-8 and TRBJ1-4, with unresolved D. Trimming stripped 2 bases from V and 8 bases from J, with 16 bases between. CDR1 SGHTS and CDR2 YDEGEE come from the germline V gene. The CDR3 consists of 15 residues. The CDR3 reads CASSFGLSGEEKLFF. The CDR3 region has the DNA TGTGCCAGCAGCTTTGGGCTCAGCGGGGAAGAAAAACTGTTTTTT.

This clone showed up just a few times. The V gene is TRBV7-3, the J gene TRBJ1-4, with 9 bases lining up with TRBD1. CDR3 length: 14 residues. Trimming at V came to 9 bases and at J to 7 bases, leaving 9 bases not matched to a gene. Germline V gene data show CDR1 as SGHTA and CDR2 as FQGTGA. The CDR3 here is CARRPGQGFEKLFF. The CDR3 region has the DNA TGTGCCAGGAGGCCGGGACAGGGCTTTGAAAAACTGTTTTTT.

This chain uses TRBV6-1 with TRBJ1-1; D is ambiguous. Trimming removed 1 base from V and 11 bases from J, with 11 bases in between. This CDR3 comprises 12 residues. Germline CDR1 and CDR2: MNHNS and SASEGT. CDR3 DNA sequence: TGTGCCAGCAGTGAAGTCCCCGTTAGCGCTTTCTTT. This encodes CASSEVPVSAFF.